The 3 T cell receptor beta chains listed next were all sequenced from one sample in a study of shared clonotypes between healthy human individuals. Data came from immunoSEQ multiplex PCR; TCRdb stores just in-frame clones and leaves some out. The sample has about 2.3 million clones, approximately 93% seen once. The sequencing input was naive CD4+ T cells from PBMCs. Described subset: CD45RA+ positively selected. Source of these receptors: a man aged 18-30 years in good health. Some clones in this sample may be carry-over from other donors' samples.

This clone has only one observation. Other nucleotide sequences from this sample produce the same CDR3. This sequence joins TRBV18 and TRBJ2-5, with unresolved D. Trimming shortened V by 3 bases and J by 4 bases, and 9 bases separated the two germline ends. The CDR3 consists of 13 residues. From germline, CDR1 is KGHSH and CDR2 LQKENI. CDR3 in amino acids: CASSPPSGETQYF. For the CDR3, the DNA is TGTGCCAGCTCACCTCCGTCCGGAGAGACCCAGTACTTC. The entire variable domain, with the rest obtained from reference TRBV18 and TRBJ2-5, is as follows: NAGVMQNPRHLVRRRGQEARLRCSPMKGHSHVYWYRQLPEEGLKFMVYLQKENIIDESGMPKERFSAEFPKEGPSILRIQQVVRGDSAAYFCASSPPSGETQYFGPGTRLLVL.

The chain combines TRBV25-1 with TRBJ1-2; D possibly corresponds to TRBD1 (5 bases). Germline V CDR1 and CDR2: MGHDK, SYGVNS. The V gene lost 2 bases and the J gene lost 8 bases, with 12 bases spanning the gap. The CDR3 covers 13 residues. In DNA form, the CDR3 reads TGTGCCAGCAGTGAAGCGGGTGGGGGAGGCTACACCTTC. Its translation is CASSEAGGGGYTF.

This clone came up once. This chain joins TRBV5-1 and TRBJ2-1; tentatively, D is TRBD1 or TRBD2 (5 bases each). The germline CDR1 and CDR2 sequences are SGHRS and YFSETQ. With 5 bases removed from V and 4 bases from J, the gap between germline ends came to 22 bases. The CDR3 sequence is 17 residues long. This CDR3 reads CASRQGTGLEVYNEQFF. The CDR3 nucleotides are TGCGCCAGCAGGCAAGGGACCGGCCTAGAAGTGTACAATGAGCAGTTCTTC.